The subject of this entry is one T cell receptor (beta chain). The antigen remains unidentified. The data belong to a study of cytomegalovirus exposure and HLA in healthy donors. Overall study: There were fewer than 130 million unique TCR beta sequences, drawn from about 190 million T cells, in an earlier analysis. From HLA-typed donors, an early data release held some 91 million unique TCRs. Study observations and caveats: The study dropped some indistinguishable V segments, TRBV6-2 and TRBV6-3 among them. Immune exposure information comprised only CMV serostatus.

PCR amplification relied on 60 Vbeta primers (plus 13 Jbeta primers). Generated by immunoSEQ multiplex PCR, the TCRdb table keeps only in-frame clones and is missing some. The sample lists 150,000 or so clones, approximately 80% seen once, with around 3.1% in the top ten. The V and J ends lost 6 bases and 8 bases respectively, with 10 bases between them. This CDR3 contains 11 residues. Germline V CDR1 and CDR2: LNHDA, SQIVND (reference sequence). The TCR originated in a male donor in good health and CMV-seronegative. Sample: PBMCs. The V call is TRBV19, the J call TRBJ1-1, with a tentative D call TRBD1 (6 bases). In nucleotides, the CDR3 is TGTGCCAGTAGCCAAGACAGGGAAGCTTTCTTT. This gives the protein CASSQDREAFF. Full variable domain (remainder filled in from reference TRBV19 and TRBJ1-1): DGGITQSPKYLFRKEGQNVTLSCEQNLNHDAMYWYRQDPGQGLRLIYYSQIVNDFQKGDIAEGYSVSREKKESFPLTVTSAQKNPTAFYLCASSQDREAFFGQGTRLTVV.